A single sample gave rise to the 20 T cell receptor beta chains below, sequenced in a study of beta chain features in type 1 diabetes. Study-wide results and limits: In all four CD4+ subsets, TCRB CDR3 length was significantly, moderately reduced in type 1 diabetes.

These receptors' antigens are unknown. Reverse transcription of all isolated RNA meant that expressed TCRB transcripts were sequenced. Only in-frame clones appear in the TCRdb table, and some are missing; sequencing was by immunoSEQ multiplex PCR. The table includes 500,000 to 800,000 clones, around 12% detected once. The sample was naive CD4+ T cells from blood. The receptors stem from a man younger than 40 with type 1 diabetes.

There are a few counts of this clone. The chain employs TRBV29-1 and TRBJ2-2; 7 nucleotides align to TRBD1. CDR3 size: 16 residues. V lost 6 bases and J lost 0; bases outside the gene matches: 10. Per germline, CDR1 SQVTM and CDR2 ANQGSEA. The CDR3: CSVGPRDRSNTGELFF. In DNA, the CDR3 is TGCAGCGTGGGACCTCGGGACAGATCGAACACCGGGGAGCTGTTTTTT.

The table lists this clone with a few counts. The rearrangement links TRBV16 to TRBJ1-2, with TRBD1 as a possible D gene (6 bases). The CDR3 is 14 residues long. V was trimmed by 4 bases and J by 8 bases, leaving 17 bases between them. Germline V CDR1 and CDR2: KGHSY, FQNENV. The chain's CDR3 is CASSRRAGQGGYTF. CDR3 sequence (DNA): TGTGCCAGCAGCCGAAGAGCAGGGCAGGGGGGCTACACCTTC.

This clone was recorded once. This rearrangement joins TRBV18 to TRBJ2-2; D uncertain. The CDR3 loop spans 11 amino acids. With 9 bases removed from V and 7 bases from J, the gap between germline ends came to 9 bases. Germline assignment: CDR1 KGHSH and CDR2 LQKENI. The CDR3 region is CASSPGGELFF. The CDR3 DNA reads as TGTGCCAGTTCCCCCGGCGGGGAGCTGTTTTTT.

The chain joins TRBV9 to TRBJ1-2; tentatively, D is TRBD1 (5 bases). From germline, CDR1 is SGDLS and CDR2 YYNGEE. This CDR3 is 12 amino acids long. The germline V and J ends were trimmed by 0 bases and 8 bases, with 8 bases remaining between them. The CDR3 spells CASSVGGRGYTF. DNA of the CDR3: TGTGCCAGCAGCGTAGGGGGACGGGGCTACACCTTC.

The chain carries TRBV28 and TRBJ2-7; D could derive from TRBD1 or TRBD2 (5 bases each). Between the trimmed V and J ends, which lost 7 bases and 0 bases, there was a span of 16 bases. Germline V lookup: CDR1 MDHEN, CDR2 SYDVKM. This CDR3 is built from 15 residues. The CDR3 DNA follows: TGTGCCAGCACCTCGGGACGGAGGTTCTCCTACGAGCAGTACTTC. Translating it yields CASTSGRRFSYEQYF.

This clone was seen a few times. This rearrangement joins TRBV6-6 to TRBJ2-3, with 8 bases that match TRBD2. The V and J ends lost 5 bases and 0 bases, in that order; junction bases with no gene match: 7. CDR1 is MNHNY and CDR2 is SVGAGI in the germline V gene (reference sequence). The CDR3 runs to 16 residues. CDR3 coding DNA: TGTGCCAGCAGTCAGGATTTAGCGGGGAGCACAGATACGCAGTATTTT. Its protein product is CASSQDLAGSTDTQYF.

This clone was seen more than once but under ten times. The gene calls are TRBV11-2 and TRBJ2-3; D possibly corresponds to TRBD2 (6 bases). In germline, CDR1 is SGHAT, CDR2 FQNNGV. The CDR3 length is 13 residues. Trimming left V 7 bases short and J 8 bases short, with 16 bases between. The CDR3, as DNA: TGTGCCAGCATCCGAGATCGGGGAGGTACGCAGTATTTT. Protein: CASIRDRGGTQYF.

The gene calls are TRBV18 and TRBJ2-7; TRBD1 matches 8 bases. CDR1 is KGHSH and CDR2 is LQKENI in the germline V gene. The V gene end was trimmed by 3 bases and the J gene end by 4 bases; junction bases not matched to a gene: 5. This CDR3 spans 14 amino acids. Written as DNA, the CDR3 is TGTGCCAGCTCACCGGCTCAGGGGGCTTACGAGCAGTACTTC. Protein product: CASSPAQGAYEQYF.

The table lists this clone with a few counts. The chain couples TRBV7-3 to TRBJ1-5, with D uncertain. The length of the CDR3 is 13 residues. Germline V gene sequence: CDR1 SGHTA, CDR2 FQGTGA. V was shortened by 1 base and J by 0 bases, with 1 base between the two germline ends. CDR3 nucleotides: TGTGCCAGCAGCTTAAGTAGCAATCAGCCCCAGCATTTT. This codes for CASSLSSNQPQHF.

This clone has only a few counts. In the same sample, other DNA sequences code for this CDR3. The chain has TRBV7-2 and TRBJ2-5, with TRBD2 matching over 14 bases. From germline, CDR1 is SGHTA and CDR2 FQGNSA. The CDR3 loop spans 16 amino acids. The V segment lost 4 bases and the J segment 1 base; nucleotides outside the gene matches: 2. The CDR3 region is CASSSGLAGAQETQYF. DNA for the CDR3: TGTGCCAGCAGCTCGGGACTAGCGGGGGCCCAAGAGACCCAGTACTTC.

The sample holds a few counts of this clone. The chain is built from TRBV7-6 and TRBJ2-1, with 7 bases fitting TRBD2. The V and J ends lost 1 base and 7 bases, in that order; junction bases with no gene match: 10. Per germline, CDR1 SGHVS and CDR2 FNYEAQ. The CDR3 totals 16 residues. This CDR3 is CASSLVGGLGYNEQFF. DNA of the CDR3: TGTGCCAGCAGCTTAGTGGGCGGACTAGGGTATAATGAGCAGTTCTTC.

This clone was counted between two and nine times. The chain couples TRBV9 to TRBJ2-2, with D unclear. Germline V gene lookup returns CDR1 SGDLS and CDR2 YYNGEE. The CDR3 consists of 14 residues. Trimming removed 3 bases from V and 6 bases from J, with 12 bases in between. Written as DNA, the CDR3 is TGTGCCAGCAGCGCCTTGAGACCGGCCGGGGAGCTGTTTTTT. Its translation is CASSALRPAGELFF.

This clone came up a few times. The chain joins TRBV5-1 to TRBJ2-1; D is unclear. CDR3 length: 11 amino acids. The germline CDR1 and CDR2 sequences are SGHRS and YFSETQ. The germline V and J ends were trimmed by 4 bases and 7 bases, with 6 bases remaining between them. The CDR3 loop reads CASSGPNEQFF. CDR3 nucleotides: TGCGCCAGCAGCGGTCCGAATGAGCAGTTCTTC.

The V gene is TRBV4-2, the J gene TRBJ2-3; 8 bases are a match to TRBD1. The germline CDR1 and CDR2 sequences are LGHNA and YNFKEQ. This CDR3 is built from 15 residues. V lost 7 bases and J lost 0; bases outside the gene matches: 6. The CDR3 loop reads CASNSRTGSTDTQYF. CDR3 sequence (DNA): TGTGCCAGCAATTCTCGGACAGGGAGCACAGATACGCAGTATTTT.

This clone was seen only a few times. The CDR3 sequence: CASSISQGYGYTF. CDR3 in DNA: TGTGCCAGTAGTATCTCTCAGGGATATGGCTACACCTTC. This sequence joins TRBV19 and TRBJ1-2; D perhaps matches TRBD1 (5 bases). CDR3 length: 13 residues. The germline V gene encodes CDR1 LNHDA and CDR2 SQIVND (reference sequence). V was shortened by 3 bases and J by 5 bases, with 10 bases between the two germline ends.

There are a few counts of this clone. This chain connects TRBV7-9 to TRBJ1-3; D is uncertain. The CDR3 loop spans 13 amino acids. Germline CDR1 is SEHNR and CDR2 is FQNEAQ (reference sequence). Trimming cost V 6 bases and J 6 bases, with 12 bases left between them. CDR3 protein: CASRFSGENTIYF. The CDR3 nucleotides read TGTGCCAGCAGATTTAGTGGGGAAAACACCATATATTTT.

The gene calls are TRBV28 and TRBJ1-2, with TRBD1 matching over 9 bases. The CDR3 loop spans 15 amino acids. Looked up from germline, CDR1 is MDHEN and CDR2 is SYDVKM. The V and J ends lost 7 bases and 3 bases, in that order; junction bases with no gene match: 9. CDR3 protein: CASTPPGQGDYGYTF. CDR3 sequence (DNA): TGTGCCAGCACTCCGCCGGGACAGGGCGACTATGGCTACACCTTC.

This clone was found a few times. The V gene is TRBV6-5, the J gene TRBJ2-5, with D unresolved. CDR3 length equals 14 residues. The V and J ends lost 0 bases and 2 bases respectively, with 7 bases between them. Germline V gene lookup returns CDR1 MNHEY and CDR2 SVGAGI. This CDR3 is CASSYSLFQETQYF. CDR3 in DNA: TGTGCCAGCAGTTACTCGCTCTTTCAAGAGACCCAGTACTTC.

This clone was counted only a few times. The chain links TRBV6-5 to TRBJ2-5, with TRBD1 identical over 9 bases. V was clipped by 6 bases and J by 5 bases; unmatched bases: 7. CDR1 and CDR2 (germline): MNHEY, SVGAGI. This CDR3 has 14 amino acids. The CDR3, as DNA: TGTGCCAGCAGGCTGGACAGGGGAGGGGAGACCCAGTACTTC. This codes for CASRLDRGGETQYF.

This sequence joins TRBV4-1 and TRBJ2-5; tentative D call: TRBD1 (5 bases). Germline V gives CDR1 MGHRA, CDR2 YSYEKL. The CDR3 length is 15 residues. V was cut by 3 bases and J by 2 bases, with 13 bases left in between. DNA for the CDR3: TGCGCCAGCAGCCAGGCAACAGGAGAGCAAGAGACCCAGTACTTC. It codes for CASSQATGEQETQYF.